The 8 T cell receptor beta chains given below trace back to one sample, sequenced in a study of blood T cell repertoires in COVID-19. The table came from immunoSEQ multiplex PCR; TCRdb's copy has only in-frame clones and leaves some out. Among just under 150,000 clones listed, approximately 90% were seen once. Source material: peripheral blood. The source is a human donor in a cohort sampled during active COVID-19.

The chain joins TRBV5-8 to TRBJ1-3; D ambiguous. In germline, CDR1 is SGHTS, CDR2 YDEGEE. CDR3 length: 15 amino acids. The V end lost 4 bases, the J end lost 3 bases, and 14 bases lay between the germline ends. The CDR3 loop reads CASSPKGGHGNTIYF. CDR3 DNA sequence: TGTGCCAGCAGCCCTAAGGGAGGGCATGGAAACACCATATATTTT.

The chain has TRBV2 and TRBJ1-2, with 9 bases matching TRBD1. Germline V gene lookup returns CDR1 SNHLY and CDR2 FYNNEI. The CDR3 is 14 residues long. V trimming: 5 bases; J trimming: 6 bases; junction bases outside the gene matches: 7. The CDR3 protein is CASSRTGGADGYTF. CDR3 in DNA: TGTGCCAGCAGTCGAACAGGGGGCGCCGATGGCTACACCTTC. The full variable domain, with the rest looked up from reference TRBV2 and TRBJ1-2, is EPEVTQTPSHQVTQMGQEVILRCVPISNHLYFYWYRQILGQKVEFLVSFYNNEISEKSEIFDDQFSVERPDGSNFTLKIRSTKLEDSAMYFCASSRTGGADGYTFGSGTRLTVV.

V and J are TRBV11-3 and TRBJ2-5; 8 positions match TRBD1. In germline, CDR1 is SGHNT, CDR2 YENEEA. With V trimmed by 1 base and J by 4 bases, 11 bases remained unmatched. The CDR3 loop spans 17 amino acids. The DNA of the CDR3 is TGTGCCAGCAGCTTAGGGATCGGGCAGGGGGCTCGAGAGACCCAGTACTTC. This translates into CASSLGIGQGARETQYF.

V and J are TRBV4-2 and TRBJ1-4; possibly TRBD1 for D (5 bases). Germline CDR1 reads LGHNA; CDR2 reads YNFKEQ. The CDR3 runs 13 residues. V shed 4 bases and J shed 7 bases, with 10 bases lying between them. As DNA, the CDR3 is TGTGCCAGCAGCCCTGCAGGGTTTGAAAAACTGTTTTTT. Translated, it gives CASSPAGFEKLFF.

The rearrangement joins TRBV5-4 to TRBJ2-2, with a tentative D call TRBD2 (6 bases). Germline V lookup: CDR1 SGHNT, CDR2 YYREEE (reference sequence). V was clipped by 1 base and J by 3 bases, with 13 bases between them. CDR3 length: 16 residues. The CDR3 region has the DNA TGTGCCAGCAGCTTGCTCTTAGCGGACTACACCGGGGAGCTGTTTTTT. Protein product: CASSLLLADYTGELFF.

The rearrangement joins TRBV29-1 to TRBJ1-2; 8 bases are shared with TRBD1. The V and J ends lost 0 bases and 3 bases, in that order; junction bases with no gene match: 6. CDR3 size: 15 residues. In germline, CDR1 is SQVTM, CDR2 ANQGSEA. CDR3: CSVEDRTGSDYGYTF. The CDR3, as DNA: TGCAGCGTTGAAGATAGGACAGGGTCTGACTATGGCTACACCTTC.

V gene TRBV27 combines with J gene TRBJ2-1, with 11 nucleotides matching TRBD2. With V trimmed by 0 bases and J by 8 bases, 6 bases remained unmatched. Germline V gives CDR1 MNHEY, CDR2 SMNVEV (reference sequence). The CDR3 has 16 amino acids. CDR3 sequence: CASSLSGLAVDDEQFF. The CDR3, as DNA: TGTGCCAGCAGTTTATCGGGACTAGCGGTTGACGATGAGCAGTTCTTC.

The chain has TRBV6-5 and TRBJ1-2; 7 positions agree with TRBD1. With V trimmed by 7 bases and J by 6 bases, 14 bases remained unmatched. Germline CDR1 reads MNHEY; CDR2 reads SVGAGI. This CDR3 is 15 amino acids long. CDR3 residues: CASTIGGGWGNGYTF. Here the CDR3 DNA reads TGTGCCAGCACCATCGGAGGGGGCTGGGGGAATGGCTACACCTTC.